One and the same sample provided the 10 T cell receptor beta chains below, sequenced in a study of cytomegalovirus exposure and HLA in healthy donors (dated by TCRdb to the late 2010s). Library method: the immunoSEQ multiplex PCR assay. For the multiplex PCR, a mixture combining 60 forward primers for TCR Vbeta segments and 13 reverse primers for TCR Jbeta segments was used. Not all clones reach the TCRdb copy of this immuneACCESS table, which keeps in-frame sequences only. Checked studies attribute under half of the gap to unresolved V genes and leave the rest unexplained. In this sample the table shows more than 80,000 clones, roughly 79% of which occur a single time. The leading ten clones occupy 5.5% to 7.5% of the sample. Sequencing used PBMCs. All receptors come from a man aged 18-30 years in good health and CMV-seropositive.

This clone came up a few times. The chain combines TRBV25-1 with TRBJ2-6; D not resolved. The V gene lost 0 bases and the J gene lost 4 bases, with 10 bases spanning the gap. Germline CDR1 MGHDK, CDR2 SYGVNS. This CDR3 spans 16 amino acids. DNA for the CDR3: TGTGCCAGCAGTGAATATAGTGGGCTGGGGGCCAACGTCCTGACTTTC. Translation gives CASSEYSGLGANVLTF.

This clone was recorded only once. Compared with germline, one end of the junction differs, possibly owing to a read error. This chain links TRBV6-1 with TRBJ2-7; 12 bases line up with TRBD2. CDR1 and CDR2 from the germline V gene are MNHNS and SASEGT. This CDR3 is 14 amino acids long. CDR3 DNA sequence: TGTGCCAGCAGCCACGTGGGACTAGCGGGTTCCCGCACCTTC. Encoded protein: CASSHVGLAGSRTF.

This chain joins TRBV15 and TRBJ1-1, with D hard to call. Germline V CDR1 and CDR2: LNHNV, YYDKDF (reference sequence). V was clipped by 1 base and J by 7 bases, with 16 bases between them. This CDR3 contains 15 residues. The CDR3 loop reads CATSRGPRAENEAFF. CDR3 nucleotides: TGTGCCACCAGCAGAGGACCGAGGGCAGAGAATGAAGCTTTCTTT.

The chain employs TRBV7-6 and TRBJ2-1, with D hard to call. V lost 3 bases to trimming and J lost 7 bases, with 4 bases between them. Germline values: CDR1 SGHVS, CDR2 FNYEAQ. The length of the CDR3 is 11 residues. The CDR3 region has the DNA TGTGCCAGCAGCTTGTCTAATGAGCAGTTCTTC. It is translated as CASSLSNEQFF.

V usage is TRBV27 and J usage is TRBJ1-5; D unresolved. CDR1 is MNHEY, CDR2 SMNVEV, per germline (reference sequence). The V end was cut by 3 bases, the J end by 3 bases, with 6 bases between. The length of the CDR3 is 13 residues. CDR3 bases: TGTGCCAGCAGTTTCCAGTCCAATCAGCCCCAGCATTTT. Its protein product is CASSFQSNQPQHF.

This chain joins TRBV18 and TRBJ1-1; D is undetermined. The CDR3 sequence is 13 residues long. The germline V and J ends were trimmed by 0 bases and 11 bases, with 13 bases remaining between them. CDR1 KGHSH and CDR2 LQKENI come from the germline V gene. The CDR3 DNA reads as TGTGCCAGCTCACCACCGGCCGGAGAATTGGCTTTCTTT. Translating gives CASSPPAGELAFF.

This clone was seen only once. The chain recombines TRBV9 with TRBJ2-7; D is ambiguous. V dropped 4 bases and J dropped 2 bases, with 7 bases sitting between them. Germline lookup yields CDR1 SGDLS and CDR2 YYNGEE. This CDR3 is built from 12 residues. In DNA form, the CDR3 reads TGTGCCAGCAGCTCTAACCCCTACGAGCAGTACTTC. Residues: CASSSNPYEQYF.

The V call is TRBV4-2, the J call TRBJ2-3, with a tentative D call TRBD1 (7 bases). The V end was cut by 1 base, the J end by 4 bases, with 21 bases between. The CDR3 spans 18 residues. CDR1 LGHNA and CDR2 YNFKEQ come from the germline V gene. The CDR3 loop reads CASSQVGPGRRGPDTQYF. The CDR3 region has the DNA TGTGCCAGCAGCCAAGTTGGTCCGGGCAGGAGGGGGCCAGATACGCAGTATTTT.

This clone occurred a few times. The chain is built from TRBV4-1 and TRBJ2-5; tentatively, D is TRBD1 (5 bases). Trimming took off 1 base at V and 4 bases at J, with 16 bases between the two ends. Germline assignment: CDR1 MGHRA and CDR2 YSYEKL. This CDR3 has 16 amino acids. The DNA of the CDR3 is TGCGCCAGCAGCCAAGGGCCCCCTTCAGGGTCAGAGACCCAGTACTTC. Protein sequence: CASSQGPPSGSETQYF.

The rearrangement joins TRBV7-9 to TRBJ2-5, with 8 nucleotides matching TRBD1. J gave up 0 bases and V 6 bases, and 6 bases lay outside the gene matches. This CDR3 has 15 amino acids. The V gene's germline CDR1 is SEHNR and CDR2 FQNEAQ (reference sequence). CDR3 nucleotides: TGTGCCAGCAGATCCAGGGGGCTCTACCAAGAGACCCAGTACTTC. The encoded protein is CASRSRGLYQETQYF.